The next 25 T cell receptor beta chains were all read from a single sample in a study of T cell responses to AZD1222 COVID-19 vaccine. Method: immunoSEQ multiplex PCR; TCRdb's copy keeps in-frame clones and lacks some. The sample records 100,000 to 150,000 clones, 92% being singletons. Material: peripheral blood, obtained on day 0 of AZD1222 vaccination. The receptors shown here come from an adult in good health.

The rearrangement joins TRBV28 to TRBJ2-7, with D tentatively TRBD1 (5 bases). The V end was cut by 5 bases, the J end by 4 bases, with 6 bases between. The CDR3 runs 11 residues. Germline loops: CDR1 MDHEN, CDR2 SYDVKM. The chain's CDR3 is CASSQGYEQYF. CDR3 in DNA: TGTGCCAGCAGTCAGGGTTACGAGCAGTACTTC.

The chain couples TRBV3-1 (or the pseudogene TRBV3-2) to TRBJ2-7; TRBD2 matches at 8 bases. Germline-derived CDR1 and CDR2 are LGHDT and YNNKEL (reference sequence). The CDR3 length is 18 residues. V lost 0 bases and J lost 2; bases outside the gene matches: 12. CDR3 coding DNA: TGTGCCAGCAGCCAAGAGGGGGGAGCGGGAGTCGTCACCTACGAGCAGTACTTC. Translating it yields CASSQEGGAGVVTYEQYF.

The chain couples TRBV6-2 or TRBV6-3 to TRBJ2-3; 9 bases fit TRBD2. The CDR3 is 13 amino acids. Trimming removed 5 bases from V and 7 bases from J; junction bases left unmatched: 4. Per germline, CDR1 MNHEY and CDR2 SVGEGT. The CDR3 DNA is TGTGCCAGCAGTATGGGACTAGCCAATACGCAGTATTTT. Its protein is CASSMGLANTQYF.

This clone occurred once. The germline gene is not matched at one end of the junction; a read error may be the cause. The rearrangement joins TRBV11-2 to TRBJ1-2; D unclear. Germline lookup yields CDR1 SGHAT and CDR2 FQNNGV. This CDR3 has 13 amino acids. CDR3 DNA: TGTGCCAGCCGCTTTTCGGGGTTCATTGGCTACACCTTC. This sequence encodes CASRFSGFIGYTF.

The chain employs TRBV19 and TRBJ1-5, with D unresolved. V was clipped by 4 bases and J by 0 bases, with 10 bases between them. Per the germline V gene, CDR1 is LNHDA and CDR2 is SQIVND (reference sequence). The CDR3 runs 15 residues. The CDR3 sequence: CASSRRFDSNQPQHF. Here the CDR3 DNA reads TGTGCCAGTAGTAGAAGATTTGATAGCAATCAGCCCCAGCATTTT.

V usage is TRBV2 and J usage is TRBJ2-5, with TRBD2 as a possible D gene (6 bases). Between the trimmed V and J ends, which lost 5 bases and 1 base, there was a span of 8 bases. In germline, CDR1 is SNHLY, CDR2 FYNNEI. CDR3 length equals 13 residues. CDR3 sequence: CASSRGVQETQYF. For the CDR3, the DNA is TGTGCCAGCAGTCGCGGGGTCCAAGAGACCCAGTACTTC.

The CDR3 is CASSLFSHYGYTF. In DNA form, the CDR3 reads TGTGCCAGCAGTTTATTCAGTCACTATGGCTACACCTTC. The V call is TRBV27, the J call TRBJ1-2; no clear D gene. Per the germline V gene, CDR1 is MNHEY and CDR2 is SMNVEV (reference sequence). This CDR3 comprises 13 residues. V was clipped by 1 base and J by 3 bases, with 6 bases between them.

Only a few counts were recorded for this clone. The V gene is TRBV5-1, the J gene TRBJ2-1; D remains ambiguous. V shed 0 bases and J shed 3 bases, with 13 bases lying between them. The CDR3 sequence is 16 residues long. In germline, CDR1 is SGHRS, CDR2 YFSETQ. The CDR3 spells CASSLVVSTGYNEQFF. The CDR3 coding sequence is TGCGCCAGCAGCTTGGTTGTATCGACGGGCTACAATGAGCAGTTCTTC.

This chain uses TRBV19 with TRBJ1-1; D gene ambiguous. The length of the CDR3 is 13 residues. The V gene's germline CDR1 is LNHDA and CDR2 SQIVND (reference sequence). Trimming left V 3 bases short and J 6 bases short, with 11 bases between. In DNA form, the CDR3 reads TGTGCCAGTAGTATTAGTCTGGGTTCTGAAGCTTTCTTT. Translation: CASSISLGSEAFF. Full variable domain (rest looked up from reference TRBV19 and TRBJ1-1): DGGITQSPKYLFRKEGQNVTLSCEQNLNHDAMYWYRQDPGQGLRLIYYSQIVNDFQKGDIAEGYSVSREKKESFPLTVTSAQKNPTAFYLCASSISLGSEAFFGQGTRLTVV.

The chain employs TRBV7-9 and TRBJ2-2, with D perhaps matching TRBD1 (6 bases). This CDR3 has 16 residues. Trimming took 6 bases from V and 0 from J, leaving 14 bases between them. Germline V gene data show CDR1 as SEHNR and CDR2 as FQNEAQ (reference sequence). The DNA for the CDR3 is TGTGCCAGCAGTACGGGACAACTAGCGAACACCGGGGAGCTGTTTTTT. Protein sequence: CASSTGQLANTGELFF.

This clone was recorded only once. The V call is TRBV28, the J call TRBJ2-1, with D hard to call. V gave up 2 bases and J gave up 4 bases, with 6 bases separating them. CDR1 is MDHEN and CDR2 is SYDVKM in the germline V gene. The CDR3 consists of 13 residues. The DNA for the CDR3 is TGTGCCAGCAGTTTAACCGTTTACAATGAGCAGTTCTTC. Its protein is CASSLTVYNEQFF.

The chain employs TRBV24-1 and TRBJ1-5; D possibly corresponds to TRBD1 (6 bases). Germline values: CDR1 KGHDR, CDR2 SFDVKD. V lost 9 bases to trimming and J lost 2 bases, with 10 bases between them. The CDR3 runs 13 residues. CDR3 loop: CATGPGGNQPQHF. The CDR3 nucleotides are TGTGCCACCGGCCCAGGGGGCAATCAGCCCCAGCATTTT.

This clone has a single count. Written as DNA, the CDR3 is TGTGCCAGCAGTTACTCGACTTCGATCTCTGGAAACACCATATATTTT. This codes for CASSYSTSISGNTIYF. This sequence joins TRBV6-5 and TRBJ1-3, with no clear D. The V gene lost 0 bases and the J gene lost 0 bases, with 9 bases spanning the gap. Germline V gives CDR1 MNHEY, CDR2 SVGAGI. CDR3 size: 16 residues.

The CDR3 coding sequence is TGTGCCAGTAGTCCAGGGACCGCCTACGAGCAGTACTTC. This translates into CASSPGTAYEQYF. The genes are TRBV19 and TRBJ2-7, with D perhaps assigned TRBD1 or TRBD2 (5 bases each). This CDR3 is 13 amino acids long. The germline V gene has CDR1 LNHDA and CDR2 SQIVND (reference sequence). The V gene lost 5 bases and the J gene lost 2 bases, with 10 bases spanning the gap. Variable domain in full (rest from reference TRBV19 and TRBJ2-7): DGGITQSPKYLFRKEGQNVTLSCEQNLNHDAMYWYRQDPGQGLRLIYYSQIVNDFQKGDIAEGYSVSREKKESFPLTVTSAQKNPTAFYLCASSPGTAYEQYFGPGTRLTVT.

V gene TRBV6-5 combines with J gene TRBJ2-7, with 8 nucleotides matching TRBD2. V gave up 7 bases and J gave up 1 base; unmatched junction bases: 9. The CDR3 consists of 15 residues. Germline CDR1 and CDR2: MNHEY and SVGAGI. The chain's CDR3 is CASTPHGRVSYEQYF. The CDR3 bases are TGTGCCAGCACCCCCCACGGGAGGGTATCCTACGAGCAGTACTTC.

This clone was picked up one time. The V call is TRBV30, the J call TRBJ1-5; 7 bases align to TRBD1. CDR1 and CDR2 (germline): GTSNPN, SVGIG (reference sequence). The CDR3 has 13 amino acids. V shed 4 bases and J 6 bases; nucleotides not matched to a gene: 6. The CDR3 DNA reads TGTGCCTGGACAGGGGGTCAGAGTCAGCCCCAGCATTTT. Encoded protein: CAWTGGQSQPQHF.

This clone is a singleton in its sample. The chain recombines TRBV7-2 with TRBJ2-5; 9 bases map to TRBD2. V was clipped by 5 bases and J by 1 base; unmatched bases: 8. The CDR3 length is 16 residues. Germline CDR1 and CDR2: SGHTA and FQGNSA. This chain's CDR3 is CASSPSSGSIQETQYF. Written as DNA, the CDR3 is TGTGCCAGCAGCCCCAGTAGCGGGAGCATCCAAGAGACCCAGTACTTC.

This sequence joins TRBV30 and TRBJ1-6; 9 bases are shared with TRBD1. Germline V gene sequence: CDR1 GTSNPN, CDR2 SVGIG (reference sequence). The CDR3 length is 19 residues. The J segment lost 7 bases and the V segment lost 0 bases, leaving 16 bases of the junction unmatched. Written as DNA, the CDR3 is TGTGCCTGGAGTGTACGCCCCTCTAGTCGACAGGGGGGCAATTCACCCCTCCACTTT. This sequence encodes CAWSVRPSSRQGGNSPLHF.

CDR3 residues: CASEPTGQNSPLHF. Here the CDR3 DNA reads TGTGCCAGCGAACCGACAGGGCAGAATTCACCCCTCCACTTT. The V gene is TRBV27, the J gene TRBJ1-6; 7 bases agree with TRBD1. V lost 8 bases, J lost 7 bases, and 8 bases stayed unmatched. This CDR3 has 14 amino acids. CDR1 MNHEY and CDR2 SMNVEV come from the germline V gene (reference sequence).

The rearrangement uses TRBV7-9 and TRBJ2-1; TRBD2 matches 11 bases. The junction had 3 bases not matched to a gene; V was cut back by 4 bases and J by 1 base. From germline, CDR1 is SEHNR and CDR2 FQNEAQ (reference sequence). CDR3 length: 16 amino acids. Here the CDR3 DNA reads TGTGCCAGCAGCTCGCTAGCGGGAGGATCCTACAATGAGCAGTTCTTC. Translation: CASSSLAGGSYNEQFF.

This clone was picked up one time. The chain recombines TRBV15 with TRBJ1-1; TRBD1 agrees at 8 bases. Germline CDR1 is LNHNV and CDR2 is YYDKDF (reference sequence). V shed 1 base, J shed 3 bases, and the junction held 7 bases outside the gene matches. The CDR3 covers 16 residues. Written as DNA, the CDR3 is TGTGCCACCAGCAGAGGGACAGGGAGGATGGACACTGAAGCTTTCTTT. Its protein is CATSRGTGRMDTEAFF.

This chain joins TRBV30 and TRBJ1-6; D perhaps matches TRBD1 (5 bases). V lost 3 bases to trimming and J lost 7 bases, with 10 bases between them. There are 13 residues in the CDR3. The germline gives CDR1 GTSNPN, CDR2 SVGIG (reference sequence). CDR3 nucleotide sequence: TGTGCCTGGAGGGTGGGGACCAATTCACCCCTCCACTTT. This translates into CAWRVGTNSPLHF.

The chain has TRBV29-1 and TRBJ2-3; D remains unclear. V was shortened by 7 bases and J by 2 bases, with 4 bases between the two germline ends. This CDR3 spans 10 amino acids. Germline assignment: CDR1 SQVTM and CDR2 ANQGSEA. CDR3 coding DNA: TGCAGCGAGTACACAGATACGCAGTATTTT. This sequence encodes CSEYTDTQYF.

The chain has TRBV30 and TRBJ1-5; D might be TRBD1 (5 bases). CDR3 size: 15 residues. Per the germline V gene, CDR1 is GTSNPN and CDR2 is SVGIG (reference sequence). The V and J ends lost 3 bases and 0 bases respectively, with 12 bases between them. CDR3 loop: CAWSGGLYSNQPQHF. CDR3 in DNA: TGTGCCTGGAGCGGGGGACTTTATAGCAATCAGCCCCAGCATTTT.

This clone is a singleton in its sample. J is TRBJ1-2 and V is TRBV27; unclear D gene. Trimming removed 0 bases from V and 1 base from J, with 12 bases in between. The CDR3 is 16 residues long. Germline CDR1 MNHEY, CDR2 SMNVEV (reference sequence). The CDR3 DNA reads as TGTGCCAGCAGTTTATCGGGTAGGACTCTTAACTATGGCTACACCTTC. Translating gives CASSLSGRTLNYGYTF.